The 13 T cell receptor beta chains listed next were all sequenced from one sample in a study of early T cells in non-severe SARS-CoV-2 infection. TCRdb reprocessed the 5' RACE reads via MiXCR and lists one record per CDR3 protein. Of 69,000 or so distinct CDR3 sequences in the sample, approximately 9.5% are singletons; the top ten hold just under 6%. Sequenced: whole blood. The receptor set was obtained from an adult who was a healthcare worker with PCR-confirmed SARS-CoV-2 infection or an uninfected control (not recorded which).

This clonotype appeared many times. This chain links TRBV5-1 with TRBJ2-3; maybe TRBD1 (7 bases). Germline lookup yields CDR1 SGHRS and CDR2 YFSETQ. The CDR3 runs to 19 residues. The ends were cut back, 4 bases at V and 2 bases at J, with 26 bases in the middle. The CDR3 loop is CASSPRGAPTGYATDTQYF. The CDR3 bases are TGCGCCAGCAGCCCCCGCGGGGCTCCGACAGGGTATGCCACAGATACGCAGTATTTT.

This clonotype was counted a few times. V usage is TRBV20-1 and J usage is TRBJ2-1; the D is unclear. CDR3 length equals 13 residues. V was clipped by 2 bases and J by 0 bases, with 5 bases between them. Per the germline V gene, CDR1 is DFQATT and CDR2 is SNEGSKA (reference sequence). The CDR3 here is CSARTSSYNEQFF. The CDR3 coding sequence is TGCAGTGCTAGAACGAGCTCCTACAATGAGCAGTTCTTC.

The chain couples TRBV4-2 to TRBJ1-5; no definite D call. CDR3 length: 15 amino acids. Germline-derived CDR1 and CDR2 are LGHNA and YNFKEQ. The V end was cut by 1 base, the J end by 4 bases, with 11 bases between. The CDR3 coding sequence is TGTGCCAGCAGCCAAGTAAGGCAGGATAATCAGCCCCAGCATTTT. It codes for CASSQVRQDNQPQHF.

This clonotype was seen a handful of times. The chain combines TRBV19 with TRBJ2-1, with 14 bases that match TRBD2. This CDR3 region has 16 residues. The J segment lost 9 bases and the V segment lost 6 bases, leaving 10 bases of the junction unmatched. Germline V gene data show CDR1 as LNHDA and CDR2 as SQIVND (reference sequence). CDR3 bases: TGTGCCAGTAGGGGACTAGCGGGGGCCTCGGGACCTGAGCAGTTCTTC. Translation gives CASRGLAGASGPEQFF.

This clonotype was detected ten times or more. The chain is built from TRBV2 and TRBJ1-6; 9 nucleotides match TRBD1. In germline, CDR1 is SNHLY, CDR2 FYNNEI. V was clipped by 9 bases and J by 14 bases; unmatched bases: 11. The CDR3 contains 13 residues. The chain's CDR3 is CARSGQGRSTLHF. The CDR3 DNA reads as TGTGCCAGAAGCGGACAGGGGCGTTCGACCCTCCACTTT.

The genes are TRBV30 and TRBJ1-2; no clear D gene. This CDR3 has 10 amino acids. The V gene lost 7 bases and the J gene lost 5 bases, with 8 bases spanning the gap. Germline lookup yields CDR1 GTSNPN and CDR2 SVGIG (reference sequence). This chain's CDR3 is CAYLTYGYTF. CDR3 DNA sequence: TGTGCCTATTTGACATATGGCTACACCTTC. Together with reference TRBV30 and TRBJ1-2, the CDR3 gives the full variable domain: SQTIHQWPATLVQPVGSPLSLECTVEGTSNPNLYWYRQAAGRGLQLLFYSVGIGQISSEVPQNLSASRPQDRQFILSSKKLLLSDSGFYLCAYLTYGYTFGSGTRLTVV.

The sample holds many counts of this clonotype. The chain links TRBV7-9 to TRBJ2-3; 11 bases are shared with TRBD2. This CDR3 is 19 amino acids long. The trim removed 5 bases at V and 0 bases at J, leaving 13 bases unmatched. Germline V gene lookup returns CDR1 SEHNR and CDR2 FQNEAQ (reference sequence). The chain's CDR3 is CASSLSLGTSGGSTDTQYF. The CDR3 nucleotides are TGTGCCAGCAGCCTCTCACTCGGGACTAGCGGAGGTAGCACAGATACGCAGTATTTT. Drawing the rest from reference TRBV7-9 and TRBJ2-3, the complete variable domain is DTGVSQNPRHKITKRGQNVTFRCDPISEHNRLYWYRQTLGQGPEFLTYFQNEAQLEKSRLLSDRFSAERPKGSFSTLEIQRTEQGDSAMYLCASSLSLGTSGGSTDTQYFGPGTRLTVL.

This clonotype was seen repeatedly, ten times or more. This chain joins TRBV6-1 and TRBJ2-3; 9 bases fit TRBD2. From germline, CDR1 is MNHNS and CDR2 SASEGT. CDR3 length: 17 residues. The trim removed 1 base at V and 5 bases at J, leaving 10 bases unmatched. CDR3 in DNA: TGTGCCAGCAGTGAAGAACGAGTTAGCGGGGGTGGAGATACGCAGTATTTT. Amino acid sequence: CASSEERVSGGGDTQYF.

This clonotype showed up just a few times. The chain recombines TRBV5-8 with TRBJ2-3; D remains unclear. There are 14 residues in the CDR3. Germline V gene data show CDR1 as SGHTS and CDR2 as YDEGEE. Trimming shortened V by 0 bases and J by 2 bases, and 7 bases separated the two germline ends. CDR3 sequence (DNA): TGTGCCAGCAGCTTGGCCGGGCTCACAGATACGCAGTATTTT. It codes for CASSLAGLTDTQYF.

The chain links TRBV10-2 to TRBJ2-3, with D possibly matching TRBD2 (5 bases). Germline CDR1 and CDR2: WSHSY and SAAADI. V was shortened by 6 bases and J by 0 bases, with 7 bases between the two germline ends. The CDR3 runs 13 residues. CDR3 residues: CASRDSSTDTQYF. The CDR3 DNA follows: TGCGCCAGCAGGGACTCTAGCACAGATACGCAGTATTTT.

This clonotype was seen a few times. The rearrangement joins TRBV20-1 to TRBJ2-1, with 8 bases that match TRBD2. Unmatched junction bases numbered 13, after V lost 2 bases and J lost 4 bases. Germline V lookup: CDR1 DFQATT, CDR2 SNEGSKA (reference sequence). CDR3 length: 17 amino acids. CDR3: CSARRTGGSGNYNEQFF. The CDR3 DNA sequence: TGCAGTGCTAGACGGACTGGGGGTAGCGGGAATTACAATGAGCAGTTCTTC.

This clonotype is labeled as medium-sized (0.01 to 0.1%). One junction end does not reproduce the germline sequence, and a read error may be involved. The chain recombines TRBV11-2 with TRBJ2-1; 10 bases agree with TRBD2. The CDR3 has 13 residues. Germline V gene lookup returns CDR1 SGHAT and CDR2 FQNNGV. The CDR3 loop is CASSLVPSGSVLF. CDR3 in DNA: TGTGCCAGCAGCTTAGTGCCTAGCGGGAGTGTGCTCTTC.

This clonotype was seen at least ten times. This sequence joins TRBV9 and TRBJ2-1, with 10 positions matching TRBD2. V shed 3 bases, J shed 2 bases, and the junction held 2 bases outside the gene matches. The germline gives CDR1 SGDLS, CDR2 YYNGEE. CDR3 length equals 15 residues. The CDR3 bases are TGTGCCAGCAGCGCTAGCGGGGGCACCTACAATGAGCAGTTCTTC. It specifies CASSASGGTYNEQFF.